Shown below are 16 T cell receptor beta chains from a single sample sequenced in a study of blood T cell repertoires in COVID-19. TCRdb keeps only in-frame clones here, not all; method: immunoSEQ multiplex PCR. The data show about 240,000 clones, about 85% seen once. Sequenced: peripheral blood. The receptors shown here come from a woman aged 45-59 years with COVID-19, enrolled during active disease.

This chain uses TRBV5-1 with TRBJ2-3; 9 bases are a match to TRBD2. V lost 3 bases, J lost 2 bases, and 1 base stayed unmatched. CDR1 SGHRS and CDR2 YFSETQ come from the germline V gene. The CDR3 has 14 amino acids. The CDR3 DNA follows: TGCGCCAGCAGCTGGACTAGCGTCACAGATACGCAGTATTTT. This translates into CASSWTSVTDTQYF.

The rearrangement joins TRBV10-3 to TRBJ1-2; TRBD1 aligns across 10 bases. The germline V gene has CDR1 ENHRY and CDR2 SYGVKD. V lost 2 bases to trimming and J lost 3 bases; unmatched junction nucleotides: 3. CDR3 size: 15 residues. This CDR3 is CAISERTGGDYGYTF. CDR3 DNA sequence: TGTGCCATCAGTGAGAGGACAGGGGGAGACTATGGCTACACCTTC.

The rearrangement joins TRBV9 to TRBJ2-2; tentatively, D is TRBD2 (6 bases). CDR3 length: 14 amino acids. Trimming removed 3 bases from V and 8 bases from J, with 14 bases in between. Germline values: CDR1 SGDLS, CDR2 YYNGEE. CDR3 nucleotides: TGTGCCAGCAGCGCGGGACTCCTGGGGGGGGAGCTGTTTTTT. Protein sequence: CASSAGLLGGELFF.

The chain is built from TRBV19 and TRBJ1-5; 8 bases are a match to TRBD1. CDR1 LNHDA and CDR2 SQIVND come from the germline V gene (reference sequence). This CDR3 has 16 residues. The ends lost 5 bases at V and 3 bases at J; junction bases unmatched: 9. CDR3 nucleotides: TGTGCCAGTAGTCTCGGGACAGGAGCCACCAATCAGCCCCAGCATTTT. This sequence encodes CASSLGTGATNQPQHF.

The chain uses TRBV6-1 and TRBJ2-7; no clear D gene. Germline values: CDR1 MNHNS, CDR2 SASEGT. Trimming removed 2 bases at V and 1 base at J, with 9 bases between. The CDR3 totals 14 residues. The CDR3 sequence: CASSEWAASYEQYV. CDR3 nucleotides: TGTGCCAGCAGTGAATGGGCAGCTTCCTACGAGCAGTACGTC.

The rearrangement links TRBV2 to TRBJ1-1; D may be TRBD1 (6 bases). CDR1 SNHLY and CDR2 FYNNEI come from the germline V gene. The CDR3 has 13 residues. Trimming pared 8 bases from V and 3 bases from J, leaving 13 bases between. The CDR3 protein is CASCRDTDTEAFF. The CDR3 DNA is TGTGCCAGCTGCCGGGACACCGACACTGAAGCTTTCTTT.

With regard to this clone: This likely comes from a read error, as the CDR3 has no conserved phenylalanine or tryptophan at its end. The limits of the CDR3 on the DNA are not certain, so only TCRdb's listed CDR3 is given. The chain couples TRBV6-5 to TRBJ1-2; the D call TRBD1 from the table was never checked on the DNA. Ends included, the CDR3 has 13 residues. Germline V gene sequence: CDR1 MNHEY, CDR2 SVGAGI. CDR3 in amino acids: CASSYSEAGGFFV.

This chain's CDR3 is CASSKTGNQETQYF. In DNA form, the CDR3 reads TGTGCCAGCAGCAAGACAGGGAATCAAGAGACCCAGTACTTC. This sequence joins TRBV6-5 and TRBJ2-5; 7 bases map to TRBD1. The CDR3 length is 14 residues. The V gene end was trimmed by 6 bases and the J gene end by 2 bases; junction bases not matched to a gene: 6. Looked up from germline, CDR1 is MNHEY and CDR2 is SVGAGI.

The chain joins TRBV6-2 or TRBV6-3 to TRBJ1-5; D remains unclear. V shed 0 bases and J shed 0 bases, with 6 bases lying between them. CDR1 and CDR2 (germline): MNHEY, SVGEGT. The CDR3 has 15 residues. In DNA form, the CDR3 reads TGTGCCAGCAGTTACTCAACCAGTAGCAATCAGCCCCAGCATTTT. This codes for CASSYSTSSNQPQHF.

This CDR3 reads CASSIIRAVIKGSNEKLFF. The CDR3 bases are TGTGCCAGTAGTATAATCAGGGCAGTTATAAAGGGGTCCAATGAAAAACTGTTTTTT. The chain joins TRBV19 to TRBJ1-4; D possibly corresponds to TRBD1 (5 bases). Germline assignment: CDR1 LNHDA and CDR2 SQIVND (reference sequence). Trimming pared 2 bases from V and 5 bases from J, leaving 24 bases between. The CDR3 spans 19 residues.

About this clone itself: The junction differs from germline at one of its ends, possibly a read error. The chain joins TRBV6-5 to TRBJ1-1, with 8 bases that match TRBD1. Germline CDR1 MNHEY, CDR2 SVGAGI. The CDR3 is 14 residues long. The CDR3 region has the DNA TGTGCCAGCAGCTACTTACAGGGGGACACTGAAGCTTTCTTT. Translating gives CASSYLQGDTEAFF.

This chain connects TRBV28 to TRBJ1-2, with 9 bases fitting TRBD1. V gave up 6 bases and J gave up 2 bases; unmatched junction bases: 4. The CDR3 extends over 14 amino acids. The germline V gene has CDR1 MDHEN and CDR2 SYDVKM. The CDR3 nucleotides read TGTGCCAGCAGGGGGACAGGGTGGAACTATGGCTACACCTTC. Translating gives CASRGTGWNYGYTF.

The CDR3 DNA sequence: TGTGCCAGCAGCTCACCAGGACAGGGGAACACTGAAGCTTTCTTT. Translation gives CASSSPGQGNTEAFF. V gene TRBV5-5 combines with J gene TRBJ1-1, with 8 bases identical to TRBD1. The CDR3 spans 15 residues. Germline V gene lookup returns CDR1 SGHKS and CDR2 YYEKEE (reference sequence). V lost 3 bases to trimming and J lost 1 base; unmatched junction nucleotides: 5.

About this clone: The sample holds other DNA sequences that translate to the same CDR3. This rearrangement joins TRBV9 to TRBJ2-3; a weak D match, TRBD1 (5 bases). The CDR3 runs 14 residues. With 0 bases removed from V and 3 bases from J, the gap between germline ends came to 8 bases. Germline-derived CDR1 and CDR2 are SGDLS and YYNGEE. The CDR3 is CASSVGQGTDTQYF. The CDR3 DNA follows: TGTGCCAGCAGCGTAGGCCAGGGAACAGATACGCAGTATTTT.

This chain joins TRBV11-3 and TRBJ1-6; D gene uncertain. V was pared by 2 bases and J by 7 bases, with 12 bases between. Germline V lookup: CDR1 SGHNT, CDR2 YENEEA. The CDR3 totals 15 residues. The CDR3 sequence is CASSLREGPNSPLHF. The CDR3 nucleotides read TGTGCCAGCAGCTTAAGGGAGGGTCCAAATTCACCCCTCCACTTT.

The chain combines TRBV10-3 with TRBJ1-5, with a possible D match to TRBD1 (5 bases). Between the trimmed V and J ends, which lost 3 bases and 11 bases, there was a span of 20 bases. The CDR3 has 15 residues. Germline V gene sequence: CDR1 ENHRY, CDR2 SYGVKD. For the CDR3, the DNA is TGTGCCATCAGTGATAAAGGGGCCAGGGAAGAGTCCCAGCATTTT. Translating gives CAISDKGAREESQHF.